These 4 T cell receptor beta chains share one sample of origin, sequenced in a study of cytomegalovirus exposure and HLA in healthy donors. PCR employed 60 Vbeta and 13 Jbeta primers. Sequenced by immunoSEQ multiplex PCR; TCRdb stores in-frame clones only, minus some. The table records about 160,000 clones, around 84% of them present only once. The sample consisted of PBMCs. The receptor set was obtained from a man aged 18 to 30 in good health and CMV-seronegative.

The chain combines TRBV5-5 with TRBJ1-2, with 8 bases fitting TRBD1. The CDR3 loop spans 14 amino acids. The germline V gene encodes CDR1 SGHKS and CDR2 YYEKEE (reference sequence). J lost 2 bases, V lost 4 bases, and 4 bases had no gene match. CDR3 sequence: CASSPWTGNYGYTF. The CDR3 DNA sequence: TGTGCCAGCAGCCCCTGGACAGGGAACTATGGCTACACCTTC.

V is TRBV4-1 and J is TRBJ1-4; D might be TRBD1 (5 bases). V was pared by 5 bases and J by 8 bases, with 18 bases between. The CDR3 length is 15 residues. Germline lookup yields CDR1 MGHRA and CDR2 YSYEKL. CDR3 nucleotides: TGCGCCAGCAGCTCTCGGGGAGGGGTTTCCGAAAAACTGTTTTTT. The encoded protein is CASSSRGGVSEKLFF.

The chain links TRBV27 to TRBJ1-5; possibly TRBD1 for D (5 bases). Germline-derived CDR1 and CDR2 are MNHEY and SMNVEV (reference sequence). V gave up 6 bases and J gave up 3 bases, with 15 bases separating them. The CDR3 is 15 residues long. The CDR3 DNA reads TGTGCCAGCAGACCGACCCGGGGGGACAATCAGCCCCAGCATTTT. Residues: CASRPTRGDNQPQHF.

This chain links TRBV5-4 with TRBJ2-1; D is uncertain. Germline V gene sequence: CDR1 SGHNT, CDR2 YYREEE (reference sequence). Trimming stripped 4 bases from V and 8 bases from J, with 13 bases between. The CDR3 runs 13 residues. CDR3 in amino acids: CASSPAGRDEQFF. In DNA form, the CDR3 reads TGTGCCAGCAGCCCCGCAGGCCGCGATGAGCAGTTCTTC.